This T cell receptor beta chain originates from a study of blood T cell repertoires in COVID-19 (dated by TCRdb to between 2020 and 2021). Regarding the study in general: Samples from collaborators originated in the United States, Italy and Spain and spanned both the acute and convalescent phases of COVID-19. The prospective study material was composed of cDNA or gDNA derived from T cells, B-cell-depleted T cells, or PBMCs. The dataset comprised deeply sampled blood TCRbeta repertoires from subjects exposed to, actively infected with, or recovered from COVID-19. The repertoires were made available in a free public database intended to serve as a resource for research on the immune response to SARS-CoV-2. Samples came from the ongoing ImmuneRACE study (first 160 participants) plus 1,254 subjects from 6 global collaborators. The sample metadata nearly always contained a de-identified subject ID, COVID-19 status, age in years and sex. Where HLA class I and class II types were available, the types were taken from metadata supplied by the sample provider, not from assay-based typing.

With regard to this clone: Its cognate antigen has yet to be identified. Per-base quality was not reported, and no clone a single base away is much larger than it.

The collaborating institutions used their own protocols to collect whole blood in K2EDTA tubes. For TCRbeta analysis, collaborators shipped samples in one of three forms: frozen whole blood, isolated PBMCs, or DNA extracted from either of those sample types. The CDR3 contains 13 residues, cysteine and phenylalanine counted. Kept here is only the CDR3 DNA, which spans 39 bases and is read in frame from base 1. CDR1 and CDR2 are read off the germline V gene (reference sequence) as MNHNY and SVGAGI. V loses 0 bases of germline sequence and J loses 7 bases, and the interval between the two ends is 6 bases. TCRbeta CDR3 regions were amplified from genomic DNA using the immunoSEQ Assay, a bias-controlled multiplex PCR. The authors' pipeline ran thus. The number of nucleated cells in each sample was estimated by amplification of reference gene primers within the assay. To quantify the absolute abundance of each unique TCRbeta CDR3 rearrangement, sequence reads were collapsed and filtered. For each sample, productive Simpson clonality was calculated as the square root of Simpson's diversity index across productive rearrangements. TCRdb took over this immuneACCESS table, retaining in-frame rearrangements with V and J assigned. Such tables are incomplete; in checked studies, under half of the missing clones stem from an unresolved V gene, and the remainder is unexplained. For V, J and clone size, that table is used; D and trimming come from the DNA. In this sample the table shows about 200,000 clones, 80% to 90% of which occur a single time. The ten largest clones add up to about 6% of the sample.

Study-wide conclusions, independent of this receptor: The amount of clinical and demographic metadata varied by source and participant and was provided uncurated.

Sequencing was carried out using peripheral blood. The sequence was collected from a man at least 80 years old with acute or convalescent COVID-19. The sequence links TRBV6-6 to TRBJ2-2, with no D gene named confidently. The DNA is as follows: TGTGCCAGCAGTTACTCTGCCGGCGGGGAGCTGTTTTTT. Its product reads: CASSYSAGGELFF.